The clone carrying this TCR beta chain has a count of ten or more. Its antigen remains unidentified. Noted time point: newly diagnosed GD, antithyroid drugs for less than 3 months. PBMC-derived RNA was used for the TCR library. Germline CDR1 reads KGHSH; CDR2 reads LQKENI. The ends lost 3 bases at V and 4 bases at J; junction bases unmatched: 1. The CDR3 contains 13 residues. The data are from a study of regulatory T cells in long-lasting Graves disease. Overall study: Under 3 months of antithyroid drugs had been taken by newly diagnosed Graves' patients. Regarding the study as a whole: Favoring TRBV28, TRBJ1-2 and TRBJ2-5 was a feature seen in persistent disease. Only peripheral blood was studied, not thyroid tissue.

TCR beta libraries were built with iRepertoire HTBI primers and Arm-PCR of CDR3 regions. Original processing methods: Analysis of the samples identified roughly 62 TRBV and 14 TRBJ segments. MiXCR was run by TCRdb on the multiplex PCR reads, yielding one entry per CDR3 protein. Here the V and J calls rest on TCRdb's processing, not on the authors' analysis. The sample consists of hundreds of thousands of distinct CDR3 sequences, over 15% of them appearing once. This same sample was also part of a study on T cells in Graves' hyperthyroidism and ophthalmopathy.

The origin of this receptor is a man aged 35-49 years with Graves disease. The rearrangement links TRBV18 to TRBJ2-5, with TRBD1 identical over 8 bases. This specimen was peripheral blood mononuclear cells (PBMCs), taken at new diagnosis, from a patient treated with antithyroid drugs. The CDR3 sequence is CASSPQGAETQYF. The CDR3 region has the DNA TGTGCCAGCTCACCCCAGGGGGCAGAGACCCAGTACTTC.